This TCR beta chain is drawn from a study of post-analysis software for immune sequencing data. Presence of unique molecular identifiers characterized the TCR beta cDNA libraries. From around 1 to 9.1 million T cells, roughly 0.5 million cDNA molecules were obtained. TCRdb redid the calling of the PCR reads with MiXCR, one entry per CDR3 protein. Here the sample spans over 300,000 distinct CDR3 sequences, roughly 38% being singletons. This CDR3 comprises 15 residues. The V end was cut by 6 bases, the J end by 0 bases, with 17 bases between. CDR1 and CDR2 (germline): DFQATT, SNEGSKA (reference sequence). Study-wide points: Compared with controls, patients showed significantly lower normalized Chao1 diversity. Five or six TRBV segments were significantly more frequent in patients than in controls. TRBV5-6, TRBV5-1 and TRBV20-1 were among these segments.

On this clonotype itself: Its antigen is still unknown.

The TCR was taken from a girl between 10 and 17 years old with multiple sclerosis. Specimen: blood. V gene TRBV20-1 combines with J gene TRBJ1-1; D remains unclear. The CDR3 DNA sequence: TGCAGTGCCGGCTCTCCGAGGGCAATGAACACTGAAGCTTTCTTT. Encoded protein: CSAGSPRAMNTEAFF.